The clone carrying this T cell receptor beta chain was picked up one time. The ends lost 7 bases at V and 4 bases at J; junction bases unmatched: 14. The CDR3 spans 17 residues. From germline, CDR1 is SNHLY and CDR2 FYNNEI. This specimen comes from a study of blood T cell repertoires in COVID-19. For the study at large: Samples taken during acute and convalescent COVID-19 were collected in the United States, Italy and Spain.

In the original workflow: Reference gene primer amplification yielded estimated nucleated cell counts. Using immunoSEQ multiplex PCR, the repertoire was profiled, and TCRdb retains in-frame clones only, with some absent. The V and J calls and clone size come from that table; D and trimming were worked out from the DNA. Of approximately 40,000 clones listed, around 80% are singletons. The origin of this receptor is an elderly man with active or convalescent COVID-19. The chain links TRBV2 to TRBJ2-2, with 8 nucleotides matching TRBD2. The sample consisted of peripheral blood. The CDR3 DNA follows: TGTGCCAGCACCCGCGATCGCCTGGCGGGGGGCACCGGGGAGCTGTTTTTT. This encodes CASTRDRLAGGTGELFF.